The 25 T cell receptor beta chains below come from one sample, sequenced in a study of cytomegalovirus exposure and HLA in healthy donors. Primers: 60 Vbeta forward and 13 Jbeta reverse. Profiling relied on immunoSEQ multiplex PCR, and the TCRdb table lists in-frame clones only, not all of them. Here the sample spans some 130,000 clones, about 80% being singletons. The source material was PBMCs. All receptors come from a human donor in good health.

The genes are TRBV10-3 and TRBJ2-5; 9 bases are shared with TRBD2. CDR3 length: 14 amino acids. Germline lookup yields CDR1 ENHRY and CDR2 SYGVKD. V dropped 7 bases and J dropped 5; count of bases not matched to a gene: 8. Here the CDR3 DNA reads TGTGCCATCATCCCAGCGGGGGGCGGGGAGACCCAGTACTTC. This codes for CAIIPAGGGETQYF.

For the CDR3, the DNA is TGTGCCAGCAGCCGCGCGGACCTTCCGGGGACAAAGTACTTC. This gives the protein CASSRADLPGTKYF. This chain joins TRBV6-1 and TRBJ2-7, with D maybe TRBD1 (6 bases). The CDR3 is 14 amino acids. Trimming cost V 6 bases and J 11 bases, with 23 bases left between them. Germline CDR1 MNHNS, CDR2 SASEGT.

The CDR3 nucleotides read TGTGCCAGCAGCTTAGTACTCCCAAACACTGAAGCTTTCTTT. Its translation: CASSLVLPNTEAFF. This chain joins TRBV7-9 and TRBJ1-1; D is unclear. Trimming took 1 base from V and 2 from J, leaving 8 bases between them. There are 14 residues in the CDR3. Germline V lookup: CDR1 SEHNR, CDR2 FQNEAQ (reference sequence).

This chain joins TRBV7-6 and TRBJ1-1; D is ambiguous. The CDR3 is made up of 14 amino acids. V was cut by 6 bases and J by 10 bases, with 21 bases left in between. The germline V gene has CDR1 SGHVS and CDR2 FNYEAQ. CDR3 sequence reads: CASRSRQEGGPAFF. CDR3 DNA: TGTGCCAGCAGATCTAGACAAGAGGGTGGTCCAGCTTTCTTT.

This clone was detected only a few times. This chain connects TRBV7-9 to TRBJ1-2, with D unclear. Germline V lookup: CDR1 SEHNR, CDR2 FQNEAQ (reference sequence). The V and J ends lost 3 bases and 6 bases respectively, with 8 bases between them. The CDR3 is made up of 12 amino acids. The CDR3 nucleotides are TGTGCCAGCAGCTTCCTTATTGATGGCTACACCTTC. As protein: CASSFLIDGYTF.

CDR3 in amino acids: CASSPPTSGGHQETQYF. CDR3 nucleotides: TGCGCCAGCAGCCCACCGACTAGCGGGGGACACCAAGAGACCCAGTACTTC. The rearrangement uses TRBV5-1 and TRBJ2-5; 12 nucleotides align to TRBD2. The CDR3 is 17 amino acids. V gave up 4 bases and J gave up 0 bases; unmatched junction bases: 7. Germline V gene lookup returns CDR1 SGHRS and CDR2 YFSETQ.

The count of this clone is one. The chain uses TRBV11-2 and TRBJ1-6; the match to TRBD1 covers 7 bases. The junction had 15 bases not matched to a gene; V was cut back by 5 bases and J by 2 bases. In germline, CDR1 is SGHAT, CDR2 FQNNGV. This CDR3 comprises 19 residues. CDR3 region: CASSPGGRGPRAYNSPLHF. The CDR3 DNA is TGTGCCAGCAGCCCAGGGGGTAGGGGCCCGAGGGCCTATAATTCACCCCTCCACTTT. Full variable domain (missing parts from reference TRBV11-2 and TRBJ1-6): EAGVAQSPRYKIIEKRQSVAFWCNPISGHATLYWYQQILGQGPKLLIQFQNNGVVDDSQLPKDRFSAERLKGVDSTLKIQPAKLEDSAVYLCASSPGGRGPRAYNSPLHFGNGTRLTVT.

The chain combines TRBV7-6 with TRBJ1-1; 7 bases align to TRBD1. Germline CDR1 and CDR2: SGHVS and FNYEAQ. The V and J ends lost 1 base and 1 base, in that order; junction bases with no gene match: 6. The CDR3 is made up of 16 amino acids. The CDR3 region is CASSLDPTGRNTEAFF. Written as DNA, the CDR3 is TGTGCCAGCAGCTTAGACCCGACAGGGAGGAACACTGAAGCTTTCTTT.

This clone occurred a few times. The CDR3 reads CASSDSGGGGSYTEAFF. For the CDR3, the DNA is TGTGCCAGCAGTGACTCGGGAGGGGGGGGCTCCTACACTGAAGCTTTCTTT. The genes are TRBV6-4 and TRBJ1-1; possible D gene TRBD1, 6 bases. The CDR3 covers 17 residues. The V gene lost 0 bases and the J gene lost 3 bases, with 17 bases spanning the gap. Looked up from germline, CDR1 is MRHNA and CDR2 is SNTAGT.

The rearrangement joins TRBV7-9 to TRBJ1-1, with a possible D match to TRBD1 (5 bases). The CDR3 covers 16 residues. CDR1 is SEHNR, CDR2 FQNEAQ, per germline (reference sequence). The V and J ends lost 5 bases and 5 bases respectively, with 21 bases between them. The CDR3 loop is CASSPRGISFGTEAFF. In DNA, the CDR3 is TGTGCCAGCAGCCCCCGGGGGATAAGCTTCGGGACTGAAGCTTTCTTT.

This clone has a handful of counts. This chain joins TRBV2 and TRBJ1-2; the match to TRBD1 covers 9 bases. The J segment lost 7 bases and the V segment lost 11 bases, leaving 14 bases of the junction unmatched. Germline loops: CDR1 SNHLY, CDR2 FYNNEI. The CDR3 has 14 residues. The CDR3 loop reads CAGRQGQGRFGYTF. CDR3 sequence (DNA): TGTGCCGGGCGCCAAGGACAGGGGAGGTTTGGCTACACCTTC.

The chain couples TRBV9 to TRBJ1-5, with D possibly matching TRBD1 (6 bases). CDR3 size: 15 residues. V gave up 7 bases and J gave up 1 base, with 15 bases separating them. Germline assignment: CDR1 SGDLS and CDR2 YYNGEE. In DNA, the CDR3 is TGTGCCAGCTCAGAGGGGGGGTTGAGCAATCAGCCCCAGCATTTT. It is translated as CASSEGGLSNQPQHF.

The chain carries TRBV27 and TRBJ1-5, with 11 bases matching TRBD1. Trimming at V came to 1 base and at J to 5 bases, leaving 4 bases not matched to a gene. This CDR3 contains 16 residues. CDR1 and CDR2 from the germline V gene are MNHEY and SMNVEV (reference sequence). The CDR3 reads CASSLFGTGGDQPQHF. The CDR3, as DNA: TGTGCCAGCAGTTTATTCGGGACAGGGGGAGATCAGCCCCAGCATTTT.

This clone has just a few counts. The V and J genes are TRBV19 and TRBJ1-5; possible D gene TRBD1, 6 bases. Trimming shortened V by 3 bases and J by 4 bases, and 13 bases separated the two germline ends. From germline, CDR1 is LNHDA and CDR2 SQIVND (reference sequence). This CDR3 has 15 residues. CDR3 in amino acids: CASSIKQGRNQPQHF. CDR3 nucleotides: TGTGCCAGTAGTATCAAACAGGGTCGAAATCAGCCCCAGCATTTT.

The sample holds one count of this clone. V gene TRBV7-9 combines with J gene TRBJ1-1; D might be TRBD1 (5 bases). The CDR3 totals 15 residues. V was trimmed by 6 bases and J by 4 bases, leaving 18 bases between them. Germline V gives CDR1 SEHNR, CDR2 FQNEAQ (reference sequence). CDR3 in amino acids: CASSSGIRVATEAFF. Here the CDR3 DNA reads TGTGCCAGCAGTTCAGGGATAAGGGTGGCCACTGAAGCTTTCTTT.

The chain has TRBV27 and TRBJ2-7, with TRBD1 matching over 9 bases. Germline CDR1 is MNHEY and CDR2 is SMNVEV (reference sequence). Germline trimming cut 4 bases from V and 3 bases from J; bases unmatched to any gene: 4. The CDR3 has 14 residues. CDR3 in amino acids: CASSSPGQGYEQYF. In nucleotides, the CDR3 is TGTGCCAGCAGTTCACCGGGACAGGGCTACGAGCAGTACTTC.

The CDR3 spells CASSEQVGNTEAFF. Here the CDR3 DNA reads TGTGCCAGCAGTGAACAGGTGGGGAACACTGAAGCTTTCTTT. This chain joins TRBV6-1 and TRBJ1-1, with D unclear. This CDR3 is 14 amino acids long. Germline loops: CDR1 MNHNS, CDR2 SASEGT. V shed 2 bases and J shed 1 base, with 8 bases lying between them.

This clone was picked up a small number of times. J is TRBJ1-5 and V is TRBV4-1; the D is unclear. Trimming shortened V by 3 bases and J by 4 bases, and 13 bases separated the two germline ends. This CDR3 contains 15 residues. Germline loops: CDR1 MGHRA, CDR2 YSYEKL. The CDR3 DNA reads TGCGCCAGCAGCCAGGAGACGCGGAGAAATCAGCCCCAGCATTTT. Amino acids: CASSQETRRNQPQHF.

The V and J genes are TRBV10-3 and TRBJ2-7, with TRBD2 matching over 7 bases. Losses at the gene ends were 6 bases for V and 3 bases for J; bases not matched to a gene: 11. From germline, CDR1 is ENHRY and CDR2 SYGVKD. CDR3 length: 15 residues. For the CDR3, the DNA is TGTGCCATCAGCCCAGGTCAGCGGGGAAACTACGAGCAGTACTTC. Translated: CAISPGQRGNYEQYF.

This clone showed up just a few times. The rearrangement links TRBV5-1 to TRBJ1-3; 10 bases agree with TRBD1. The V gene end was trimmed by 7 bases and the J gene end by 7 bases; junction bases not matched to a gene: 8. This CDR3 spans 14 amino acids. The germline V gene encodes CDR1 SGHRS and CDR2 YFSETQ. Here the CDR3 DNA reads TGCGCCAGCCGTTCCGGGACAGGGGAGAACACCATATATTTT. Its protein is CASRSGTGENTIYF.

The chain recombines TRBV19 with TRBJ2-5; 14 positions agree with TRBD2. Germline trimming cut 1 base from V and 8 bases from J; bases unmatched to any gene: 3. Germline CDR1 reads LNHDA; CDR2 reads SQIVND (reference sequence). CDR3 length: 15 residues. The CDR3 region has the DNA TGTGCCAGTAGTATAGCCGGACTAGCGGGGGGTACCCAGTACTTC. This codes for CASSIAGLAGGTQYF.

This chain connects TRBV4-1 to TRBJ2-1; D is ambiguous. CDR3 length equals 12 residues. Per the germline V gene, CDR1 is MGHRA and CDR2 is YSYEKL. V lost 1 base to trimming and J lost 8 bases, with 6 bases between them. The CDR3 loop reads CASSQGPDEQFF. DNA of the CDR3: TGCGCCAGCAGCCAAGGTCCGGATGAGCAGTTCTTC.

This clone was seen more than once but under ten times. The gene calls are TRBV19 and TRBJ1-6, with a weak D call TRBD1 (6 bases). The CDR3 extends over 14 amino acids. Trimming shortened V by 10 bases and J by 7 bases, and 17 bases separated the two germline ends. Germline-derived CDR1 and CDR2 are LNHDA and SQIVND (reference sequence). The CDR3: CATAGEGYNSPLHF. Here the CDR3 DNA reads TGTGCCACCGCAGGGGAGGGTTACAATTCACCCCTCCACTTT.

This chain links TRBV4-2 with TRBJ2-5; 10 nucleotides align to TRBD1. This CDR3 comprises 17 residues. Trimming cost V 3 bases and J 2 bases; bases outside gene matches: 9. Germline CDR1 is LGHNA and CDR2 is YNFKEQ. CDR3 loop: CASSQDSGTGVQETQYF. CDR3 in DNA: TGTGCCAGCAGCCAGGACTCCGGGACAGGGGTACAAGAGACCCAGTACTTC.

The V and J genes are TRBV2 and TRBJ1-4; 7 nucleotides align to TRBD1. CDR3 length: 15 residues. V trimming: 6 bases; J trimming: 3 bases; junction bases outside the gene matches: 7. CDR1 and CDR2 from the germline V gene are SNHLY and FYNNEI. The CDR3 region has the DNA TGTGCCAGCAGCGTACTTCAGGGGGCTAATGAAAAACTGTTTTTT. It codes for CASSVLQGANEKLFF. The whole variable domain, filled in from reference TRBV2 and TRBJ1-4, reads EPEVTQTPSHQVTQMGQEVILRCVPISNHLYFYWYRQILGQKVEFLVSFYNNEISEKSEIFDDQFSVERPDGSNFTLKIRSTKLEDSAMYFCASSVLQGANEKLFFGSGTQLSVL.